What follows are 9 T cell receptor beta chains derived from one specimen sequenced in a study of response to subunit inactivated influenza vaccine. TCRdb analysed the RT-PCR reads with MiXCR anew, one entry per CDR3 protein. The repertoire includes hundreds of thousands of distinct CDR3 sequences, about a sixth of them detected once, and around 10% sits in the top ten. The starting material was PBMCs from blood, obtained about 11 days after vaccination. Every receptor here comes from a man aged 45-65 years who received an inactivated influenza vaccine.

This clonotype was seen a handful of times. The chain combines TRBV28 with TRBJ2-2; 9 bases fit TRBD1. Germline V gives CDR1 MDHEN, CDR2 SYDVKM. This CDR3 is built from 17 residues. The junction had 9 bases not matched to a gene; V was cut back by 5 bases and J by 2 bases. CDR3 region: CASSIPWGQGNTGELFF. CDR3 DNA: TGTGCCAGCAGTATACCGTGGGGACAGGGTAACACCGGGGAGCTGTTTTTT.

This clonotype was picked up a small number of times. The CDR3 DNA reads TGTGCCACCAGCAGAGATCTTGGACGCAGCACAGATACGCAGTATTTT. It is translated as CATSRDLGRSTDTQYF. This rearrangement joins TRBV15 to TRBJ2-3, with D unclear. The CDR3 length is 16 residues. Trimming left V 0 bases short and J 0 bases short, with 10 bases between. Germline-derived CDR1 and CDR2 are LNHNV and YYDKDF (reference sequence).

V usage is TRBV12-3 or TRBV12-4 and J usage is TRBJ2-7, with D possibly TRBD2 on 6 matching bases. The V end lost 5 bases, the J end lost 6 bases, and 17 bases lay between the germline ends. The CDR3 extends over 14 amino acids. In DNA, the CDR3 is TGTGCCAGCAGTATCGACGGGGGATCCCTCGAGCAGTACTTC. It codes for CASSIDGGSLEQYF.

The CDR3 loop reads CASSLARTDTEAFF. In DNA, the CDR3 is TGTGCCAGCAGCTTAGCTAGGACAGATACTGAAGCTTTCTTT. The rearrangement links TRBV11-2 to TRBJ1-1; the D gene is possibly TRBD1 (6 bases). The V gene lost 1 base and the J gene lost 5 bases, with 11 bases spanning the gap. The CDR3 length is 14 residues. Germline V lookup: CDR1 SGHAT, CDR2 FQNNGV.

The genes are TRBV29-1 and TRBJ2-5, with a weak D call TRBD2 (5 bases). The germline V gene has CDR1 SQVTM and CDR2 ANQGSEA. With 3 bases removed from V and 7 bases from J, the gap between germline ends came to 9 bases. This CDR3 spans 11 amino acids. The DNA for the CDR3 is TGCAGCGTTGAGGCCGAGGGGACCCAGTACTTC. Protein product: CSVEAEGTQYF.

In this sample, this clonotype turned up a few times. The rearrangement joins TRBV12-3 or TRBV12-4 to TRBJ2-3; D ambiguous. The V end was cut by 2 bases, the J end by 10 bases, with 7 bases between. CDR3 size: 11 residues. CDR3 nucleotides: TGTGCCAGCAGTTTAAAGGCGGCGCAGTATTTT. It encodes CASSLKAAQYF.

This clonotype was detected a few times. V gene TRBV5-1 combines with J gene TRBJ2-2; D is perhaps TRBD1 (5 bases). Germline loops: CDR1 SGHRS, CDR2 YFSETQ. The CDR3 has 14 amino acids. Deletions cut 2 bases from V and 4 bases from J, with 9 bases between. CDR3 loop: CASSFGAATGELFF. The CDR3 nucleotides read TGCGCCAGCAGCTTTGGGGCCGCCACCGGGGAGCTGTTTTTT.

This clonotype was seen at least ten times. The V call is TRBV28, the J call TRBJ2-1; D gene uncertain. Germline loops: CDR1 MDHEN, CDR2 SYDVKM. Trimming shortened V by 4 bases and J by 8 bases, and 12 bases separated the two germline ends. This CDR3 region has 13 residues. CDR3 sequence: CASSSPPVDEQFF. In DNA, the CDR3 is TGTGCCAGCAGTTCCCCGCCAGTGGATGAGCAGTTCTTC.

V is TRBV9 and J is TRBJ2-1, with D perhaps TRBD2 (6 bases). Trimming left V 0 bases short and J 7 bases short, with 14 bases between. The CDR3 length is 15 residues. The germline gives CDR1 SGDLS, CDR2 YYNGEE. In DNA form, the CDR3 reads TGTGCCAGCAGCGTAGCTAGCCCGGGGGTTAATGAGCAGTTCTTC. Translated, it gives CASSVASPGVNEQFF.